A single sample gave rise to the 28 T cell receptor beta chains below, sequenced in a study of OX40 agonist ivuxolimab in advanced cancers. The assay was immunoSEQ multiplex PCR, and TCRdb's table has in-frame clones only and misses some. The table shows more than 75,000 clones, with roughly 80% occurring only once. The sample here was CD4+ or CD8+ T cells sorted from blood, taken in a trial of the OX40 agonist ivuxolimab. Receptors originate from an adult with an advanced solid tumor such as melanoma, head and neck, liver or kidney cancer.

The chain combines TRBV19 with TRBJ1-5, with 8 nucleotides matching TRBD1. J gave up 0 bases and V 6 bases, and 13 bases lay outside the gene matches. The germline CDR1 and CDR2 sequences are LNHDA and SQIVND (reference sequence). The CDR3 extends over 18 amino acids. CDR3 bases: TGTGCCAGTAGCCTAACAGGGACAGGCGAGTATAGCAATCAGCCCCAGCATTTT. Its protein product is CASSLTGTGEYSNQPQHF. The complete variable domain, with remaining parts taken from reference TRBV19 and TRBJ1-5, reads DGGITQSPKYLFRKEGQNVTLSCEQNLNHDAMYWYRQDPGQGLRLIYYSQIVNDFQKGDIAEGYSVSREKKESFPLTVTSAQKNPTAFYLCASSLTGTGEYSNQPQHFGDGTRLSIL.

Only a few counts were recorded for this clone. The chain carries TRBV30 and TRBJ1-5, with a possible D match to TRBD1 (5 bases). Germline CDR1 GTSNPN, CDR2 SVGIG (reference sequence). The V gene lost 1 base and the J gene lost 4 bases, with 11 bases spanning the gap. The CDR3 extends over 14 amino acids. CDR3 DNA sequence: TGTGCCTGGAGTGGGGCTCAGGGAAATCAGCCCCAGCATTTT. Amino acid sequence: CAWSGAQGNQPQHF.

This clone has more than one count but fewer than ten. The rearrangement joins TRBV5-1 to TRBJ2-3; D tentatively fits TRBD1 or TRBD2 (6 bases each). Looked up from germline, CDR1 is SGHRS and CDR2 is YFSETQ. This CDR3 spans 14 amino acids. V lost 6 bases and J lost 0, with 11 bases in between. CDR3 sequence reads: CASKGGSSTDTQYF. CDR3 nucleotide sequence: TGCGCCAGCAAGGGGGGATCTAGCACAGATACGCAGTATTTT.

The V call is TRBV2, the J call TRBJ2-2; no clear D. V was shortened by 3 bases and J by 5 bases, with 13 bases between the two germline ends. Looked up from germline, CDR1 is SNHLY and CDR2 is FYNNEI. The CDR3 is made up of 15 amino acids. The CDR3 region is CASSEGVGLTGELFF. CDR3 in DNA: TGTGCCAGCAGTGAGGGTGTTGGGTTAACCGGGGAGCTGTTTTTT.

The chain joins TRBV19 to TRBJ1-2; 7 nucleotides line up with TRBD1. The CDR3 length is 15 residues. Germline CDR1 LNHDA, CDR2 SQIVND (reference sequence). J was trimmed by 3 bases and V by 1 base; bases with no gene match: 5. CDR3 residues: CASSIATGDYYGYTF. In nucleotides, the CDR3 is TGTGCCAGTAGTATAGCTACAGGGGACTACTATGGCTACACCTTC.

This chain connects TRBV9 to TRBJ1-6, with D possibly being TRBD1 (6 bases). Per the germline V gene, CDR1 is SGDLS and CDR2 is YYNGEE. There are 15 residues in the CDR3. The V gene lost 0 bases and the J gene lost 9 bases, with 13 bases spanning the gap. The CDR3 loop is CASSVEGQGTSPLHF. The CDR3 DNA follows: TGTGCCAGCAGCGTAGAGGGGCAGGGGACTTCACCCCTCCACTTT. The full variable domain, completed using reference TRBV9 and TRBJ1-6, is DSGVTQTPKHLITATGQRVTLRCSPRSGDLSVYWYQQSLDQGLQFLIQYYNGEERAKGNILERFSAQQFPDLHSELNLSSLELGDSALYFCASSVEGQGTSPLHFGNGTRLTVT.

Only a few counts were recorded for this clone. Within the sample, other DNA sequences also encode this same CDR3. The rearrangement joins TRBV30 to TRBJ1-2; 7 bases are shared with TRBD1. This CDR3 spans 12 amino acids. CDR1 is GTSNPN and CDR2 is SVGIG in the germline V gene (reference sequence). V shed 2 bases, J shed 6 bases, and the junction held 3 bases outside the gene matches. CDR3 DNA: TGTGCCTGGAGTTACAGGGGCCATGGCTACACCTTC. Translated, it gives CAWSYRGHGYTF.

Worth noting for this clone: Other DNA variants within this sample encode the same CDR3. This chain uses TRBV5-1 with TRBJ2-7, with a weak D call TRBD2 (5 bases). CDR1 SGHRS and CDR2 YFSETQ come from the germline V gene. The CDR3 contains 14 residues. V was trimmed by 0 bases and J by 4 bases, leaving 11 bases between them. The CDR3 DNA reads TGCGCCAGCAGCTTGGAGGGAGCGCGGTACGAGCAGTACTTC. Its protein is CASSLEGARYEQYF.

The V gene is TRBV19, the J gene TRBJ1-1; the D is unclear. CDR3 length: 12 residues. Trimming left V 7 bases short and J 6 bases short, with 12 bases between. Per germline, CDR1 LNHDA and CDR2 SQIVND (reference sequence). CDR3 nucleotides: TGTGCCAGTACCAAAAAAGGGTCTGAAGCTTTCTTT. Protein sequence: CASTKKGSEAFF. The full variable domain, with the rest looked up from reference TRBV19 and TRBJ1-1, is DGGITQSPKYLFRKEGQNVTLSCEQNLNHDAMYWYRQDPGQGLRLIYYSQIVNDFQKGDIAEGYSVSREKKESFPLTVTSAQKNPTAFYLCASTKKGSEAFFGQGTRLTVV.

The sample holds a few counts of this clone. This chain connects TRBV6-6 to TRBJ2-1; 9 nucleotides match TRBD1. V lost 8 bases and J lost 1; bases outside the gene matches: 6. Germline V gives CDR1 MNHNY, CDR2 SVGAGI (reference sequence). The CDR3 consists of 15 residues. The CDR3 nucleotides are TGTGCCAGCGTCACCGGGACAGGGTCCTACAATGAGCAGTTCTTC. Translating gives CASVTGTGSYNEQFF.

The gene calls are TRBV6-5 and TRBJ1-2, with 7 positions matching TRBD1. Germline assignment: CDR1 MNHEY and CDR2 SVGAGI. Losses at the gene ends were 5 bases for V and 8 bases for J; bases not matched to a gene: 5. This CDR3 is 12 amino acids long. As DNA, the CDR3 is TGTGCCAGCAGTAATGGACAGGTCGGCTACACCTTC. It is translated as CASSNGQVGYTF.

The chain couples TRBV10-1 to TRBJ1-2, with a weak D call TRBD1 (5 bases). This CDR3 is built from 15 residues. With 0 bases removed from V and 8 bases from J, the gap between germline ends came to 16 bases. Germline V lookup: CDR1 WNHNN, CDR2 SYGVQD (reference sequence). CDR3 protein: CASSESTRAGKGYTF. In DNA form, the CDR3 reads TGCGCCAGCAGTGAGTCGACTCGAGCAGGGAAGGGCTACACCTTC.

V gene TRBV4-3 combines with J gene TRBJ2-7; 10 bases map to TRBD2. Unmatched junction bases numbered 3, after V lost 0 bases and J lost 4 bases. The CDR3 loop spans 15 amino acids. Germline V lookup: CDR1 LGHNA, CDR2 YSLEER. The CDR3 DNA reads TGCGCCAGCAGCCAAGATAGCGGGGGGAGATACGAGCAGTACTTC. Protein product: CASSQDSGGRYEQYF.

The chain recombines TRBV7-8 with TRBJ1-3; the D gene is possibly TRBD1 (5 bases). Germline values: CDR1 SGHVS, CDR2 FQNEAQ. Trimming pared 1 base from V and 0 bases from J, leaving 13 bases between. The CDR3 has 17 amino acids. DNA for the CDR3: TGTGCCAGCAGCTTAGTTAGGGGCTGGAGCTCTGGAAACACCATATATTTT. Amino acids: CASSLVRGWSSGNTIYF.

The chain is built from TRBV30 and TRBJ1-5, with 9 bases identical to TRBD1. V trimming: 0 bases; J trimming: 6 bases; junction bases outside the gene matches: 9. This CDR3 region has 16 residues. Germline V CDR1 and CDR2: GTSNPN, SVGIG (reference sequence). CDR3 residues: CAWSVKTGGNSQPQHF. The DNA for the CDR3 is TGTGCCTGGAGTGTTAAGACAGGGGGGAATAGTCAGCCCCAGCATTTT.

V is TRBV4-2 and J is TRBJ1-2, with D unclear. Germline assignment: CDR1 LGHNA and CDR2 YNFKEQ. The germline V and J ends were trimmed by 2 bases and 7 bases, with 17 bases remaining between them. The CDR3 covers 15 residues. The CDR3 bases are TGTGCCAGCAGCCAATCTCCGCTCCAAGACCGTGGCTACACCTTC. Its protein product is CASSQSPLQDRGYTF.

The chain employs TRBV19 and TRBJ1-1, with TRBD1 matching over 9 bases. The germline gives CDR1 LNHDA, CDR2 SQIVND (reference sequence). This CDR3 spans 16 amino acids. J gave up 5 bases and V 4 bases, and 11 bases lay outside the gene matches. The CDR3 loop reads CASSKNPTGGTTEAFF. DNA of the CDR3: TGTGCCAGTAGTAAGAATCCGACAGGGGGTACGACTGAAGCTTTCTTT.

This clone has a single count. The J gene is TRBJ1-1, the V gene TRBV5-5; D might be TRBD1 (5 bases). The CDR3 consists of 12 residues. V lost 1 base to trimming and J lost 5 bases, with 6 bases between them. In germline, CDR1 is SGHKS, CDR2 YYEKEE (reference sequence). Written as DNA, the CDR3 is TGTGCCAGCAGCTTGAAGGGGACTGAAGCTTTCTTT. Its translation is CASSLKGTEAFF.

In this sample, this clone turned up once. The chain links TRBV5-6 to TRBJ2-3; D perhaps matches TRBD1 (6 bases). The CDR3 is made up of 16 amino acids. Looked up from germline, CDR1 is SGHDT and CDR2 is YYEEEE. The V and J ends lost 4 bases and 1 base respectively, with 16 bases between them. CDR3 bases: TGTGCCAGCAGCACTAGGACAGCTTGGGGCACAGATACGCAGTATTTT. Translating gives CASSTRTAWGTDTQYF.

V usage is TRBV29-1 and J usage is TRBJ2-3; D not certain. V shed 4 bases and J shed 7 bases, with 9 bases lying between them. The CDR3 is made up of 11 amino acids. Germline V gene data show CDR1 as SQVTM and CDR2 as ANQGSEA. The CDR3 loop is CSVGSDYTQYF. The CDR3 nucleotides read TGCAGCGTTGGCAGTGACTATACGCAGTATTTT.

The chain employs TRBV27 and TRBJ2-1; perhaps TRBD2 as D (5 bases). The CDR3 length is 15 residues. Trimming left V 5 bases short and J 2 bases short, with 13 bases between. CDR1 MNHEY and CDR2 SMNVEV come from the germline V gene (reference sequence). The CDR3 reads CASSQPADAYNEQFF. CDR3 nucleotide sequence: TGTGCCAGCAGTCAACCAGCGGACGCCTACAATGAGCAGTTCTTC.

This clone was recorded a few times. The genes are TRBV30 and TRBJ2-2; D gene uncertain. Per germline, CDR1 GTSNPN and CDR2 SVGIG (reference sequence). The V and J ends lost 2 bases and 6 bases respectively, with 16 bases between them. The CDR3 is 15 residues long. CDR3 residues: CAWSLSSSLPGELFF. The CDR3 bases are TGTGCCTGGAGTCTCAGTAGCTCCCTACCCGGGGAGCTGTTTTTT.

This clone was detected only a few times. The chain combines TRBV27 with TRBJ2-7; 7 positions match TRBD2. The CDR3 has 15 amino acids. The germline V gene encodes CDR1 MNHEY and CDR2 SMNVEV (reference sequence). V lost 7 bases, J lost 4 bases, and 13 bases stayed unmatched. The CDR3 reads CASNRLGGGGYEQYF. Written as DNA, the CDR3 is TGTGCCAGCAATCGCTTGGGGGGGGGTGGTTACGAGCAGTACTTC.

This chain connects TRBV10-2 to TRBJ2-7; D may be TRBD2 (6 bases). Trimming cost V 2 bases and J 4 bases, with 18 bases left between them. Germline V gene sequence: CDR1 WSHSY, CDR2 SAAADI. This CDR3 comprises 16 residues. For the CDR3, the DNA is TGCGCCAGCAGTGAGGAACTAGCCGGGGCAGGATACGAGCAGTACTTC. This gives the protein CASSEELAGAGYEQYF.

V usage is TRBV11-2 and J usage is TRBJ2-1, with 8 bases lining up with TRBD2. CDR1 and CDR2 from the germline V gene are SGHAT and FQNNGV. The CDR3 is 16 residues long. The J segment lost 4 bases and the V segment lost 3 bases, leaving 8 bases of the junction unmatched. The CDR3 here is CASSFQRERVYNEQFF. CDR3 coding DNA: TGTGCCAGCAGCTTCCAGCGGGAGCGCGTGTACAATGAGCAGTTCTTC.

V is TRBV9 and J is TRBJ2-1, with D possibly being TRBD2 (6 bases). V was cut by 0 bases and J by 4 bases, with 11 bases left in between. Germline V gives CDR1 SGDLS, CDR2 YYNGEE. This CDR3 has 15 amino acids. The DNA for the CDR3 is TGTGCCAGCAGCGTAGGCGGGACGACTTACAATGAGCAGTTCTTC. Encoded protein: CASSVGGTTYNEQFF.

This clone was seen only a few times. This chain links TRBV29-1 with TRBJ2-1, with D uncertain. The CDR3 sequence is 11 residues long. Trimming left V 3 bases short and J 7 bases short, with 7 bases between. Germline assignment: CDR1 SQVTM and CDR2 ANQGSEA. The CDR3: CSVERRNEQFF. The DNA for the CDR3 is TGCAGCGTTGAGAGAAGGAATGAGCAGTTCTTC.

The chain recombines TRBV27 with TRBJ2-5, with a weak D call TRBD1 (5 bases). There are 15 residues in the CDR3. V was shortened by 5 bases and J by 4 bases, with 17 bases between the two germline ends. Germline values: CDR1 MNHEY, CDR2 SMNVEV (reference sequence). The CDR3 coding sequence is TGTGCCAGCAGTATACGACAGAACCGGGTAGAGACCCAGTACTTC. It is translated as CASSIRQNRVETQYF.